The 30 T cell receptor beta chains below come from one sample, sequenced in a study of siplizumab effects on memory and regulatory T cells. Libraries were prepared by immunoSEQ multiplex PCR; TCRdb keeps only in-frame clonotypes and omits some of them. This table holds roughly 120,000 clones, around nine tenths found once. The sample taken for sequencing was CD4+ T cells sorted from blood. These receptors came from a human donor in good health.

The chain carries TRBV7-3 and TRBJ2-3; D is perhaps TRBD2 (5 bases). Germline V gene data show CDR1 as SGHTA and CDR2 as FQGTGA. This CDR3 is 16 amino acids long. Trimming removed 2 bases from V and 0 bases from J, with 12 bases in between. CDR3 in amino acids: CASSLGVATSTDTQYF. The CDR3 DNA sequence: TGTGCCAGCAGCTTAGGGGTAGCGACTAGCACAGATACGCAGTATTTT. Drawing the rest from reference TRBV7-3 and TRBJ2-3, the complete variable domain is GAGVSQTPSNKVTEKGKYVELRCDPISGHTALYWYRQSLGQGPEFLIYFQGTGAADDSGLPNDRFFAVRPEGSVSTLKIQRTERGDSAVYLCASSLGVATSTDTQYFGPGTRLTVL.

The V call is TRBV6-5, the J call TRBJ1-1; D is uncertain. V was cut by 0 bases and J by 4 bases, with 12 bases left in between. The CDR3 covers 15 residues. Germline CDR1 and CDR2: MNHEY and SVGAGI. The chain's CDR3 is CASSYSWERATEAFF. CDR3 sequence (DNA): TGTGCCAGCAGTTACTCGTGGGAAAGGGCCACTGAAGCTTTCTTT.

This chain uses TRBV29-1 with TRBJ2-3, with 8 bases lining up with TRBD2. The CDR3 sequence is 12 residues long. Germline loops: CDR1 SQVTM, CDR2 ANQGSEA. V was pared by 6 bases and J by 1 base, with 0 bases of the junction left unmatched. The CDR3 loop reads CSVGRGTDTQYF. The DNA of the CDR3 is TGCAGCGTCGGGAGGGGCACAGATACGCAGTATTTT.

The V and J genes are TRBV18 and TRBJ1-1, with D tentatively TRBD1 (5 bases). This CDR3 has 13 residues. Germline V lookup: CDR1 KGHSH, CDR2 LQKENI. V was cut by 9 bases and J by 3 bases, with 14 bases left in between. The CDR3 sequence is CASRDGGDTEAFF. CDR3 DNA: TGTGCCAGTAGAGATGGGGGGGACACTGAAGCTTTCTTT. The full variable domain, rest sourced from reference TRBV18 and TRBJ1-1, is NAGVMQNPRHLVRRRGQEARLRCSPMKGHSHVYWYRQLPEEGLKFMVYLQKENIIDESGMPKERFSAEFPKEGPSILRIQQVVRGDSAAYFCASRDGGDTEAFFGQGTRLTVV.

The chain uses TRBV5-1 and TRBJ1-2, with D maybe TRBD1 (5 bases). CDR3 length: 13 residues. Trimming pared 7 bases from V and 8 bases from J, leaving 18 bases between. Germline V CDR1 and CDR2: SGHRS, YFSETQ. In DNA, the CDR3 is TGCGCCAGCCACCACACCGACAGTTCCGGCTACACCTTC. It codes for CASHHTDSSGYTF. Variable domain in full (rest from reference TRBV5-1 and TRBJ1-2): KAGVTQTPRYLIKTRGQQVTLSCSPISGHRSVSWYQQTPGQGLQFLFEYFSETQRNKGNFPGRFSGRQFSNSRSEMNVSTLELGDSALYLCASHHTDSSGYTFGSGTRLTVV.

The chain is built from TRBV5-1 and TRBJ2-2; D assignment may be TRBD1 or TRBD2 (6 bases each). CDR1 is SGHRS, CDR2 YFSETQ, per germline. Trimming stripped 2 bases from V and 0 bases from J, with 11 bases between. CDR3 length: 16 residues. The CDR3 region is CASSFRGGTNTGELFF. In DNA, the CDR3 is TGCGCCAGCAGCTTTAGAGGGGGGACGAACACCGGGGAGCTGTTTTTT.

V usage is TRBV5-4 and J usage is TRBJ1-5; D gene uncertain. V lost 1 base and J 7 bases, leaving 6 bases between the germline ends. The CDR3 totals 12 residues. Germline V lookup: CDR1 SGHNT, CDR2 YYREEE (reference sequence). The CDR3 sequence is CASSLPGQPQHF. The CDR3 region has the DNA TGTGCCAGCAGCTTGCCAGGACAGCCCCAGCATTTT.

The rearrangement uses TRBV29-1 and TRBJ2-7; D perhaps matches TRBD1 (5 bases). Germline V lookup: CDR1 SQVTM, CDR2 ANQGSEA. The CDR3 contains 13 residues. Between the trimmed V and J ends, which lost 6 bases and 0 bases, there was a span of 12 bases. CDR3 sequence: CSVADRYSYEQYF. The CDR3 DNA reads TGCAGCGTAGCCGACAGATACTCCTACGAGCAGTACTTC.

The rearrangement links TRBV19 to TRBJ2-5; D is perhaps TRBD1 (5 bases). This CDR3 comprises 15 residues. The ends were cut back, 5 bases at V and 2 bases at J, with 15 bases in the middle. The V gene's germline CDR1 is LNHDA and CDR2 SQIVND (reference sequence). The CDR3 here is CASSARVTGQETQYF. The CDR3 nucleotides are TGTGCCAGTAGTGCTCGCGTAACAGGACAAGAGACCCAGTACTTC.

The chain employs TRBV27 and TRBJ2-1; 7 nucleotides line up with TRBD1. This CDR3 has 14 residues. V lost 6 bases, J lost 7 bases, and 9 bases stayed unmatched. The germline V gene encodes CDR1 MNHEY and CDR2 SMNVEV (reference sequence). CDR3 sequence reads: CASSPWNRGNEQFF. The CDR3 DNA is TGTGCCAGCAGCCCCTGGAACAGGGGAAATGAGCAGTTCTTC.

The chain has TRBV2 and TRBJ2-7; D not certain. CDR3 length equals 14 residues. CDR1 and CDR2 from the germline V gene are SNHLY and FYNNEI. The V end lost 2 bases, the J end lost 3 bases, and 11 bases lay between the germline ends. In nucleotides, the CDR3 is TGTGCCAGCAGTGAAAAGGGCCAGTTCTACGAGCAGTACTTC. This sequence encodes CASSEKGQFYEQYF.

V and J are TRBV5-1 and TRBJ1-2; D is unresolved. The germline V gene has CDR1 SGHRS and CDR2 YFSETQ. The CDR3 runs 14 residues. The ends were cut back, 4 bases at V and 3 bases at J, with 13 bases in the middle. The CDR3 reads CASSGGRPYYGYTF. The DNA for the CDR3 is TGCGCCAGCAGCGGCGGCAGGCCCTACTATGGCTACACCTTC.

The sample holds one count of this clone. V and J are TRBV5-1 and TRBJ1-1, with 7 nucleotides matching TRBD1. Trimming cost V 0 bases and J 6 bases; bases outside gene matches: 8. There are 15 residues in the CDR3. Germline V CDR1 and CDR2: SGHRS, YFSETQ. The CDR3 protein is CASSLVGQSFSEAFF. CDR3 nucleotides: TGCGCCAGCAGCTTGGTGGGACAGAGCTTTTCTGAAGCTTTCTTT.

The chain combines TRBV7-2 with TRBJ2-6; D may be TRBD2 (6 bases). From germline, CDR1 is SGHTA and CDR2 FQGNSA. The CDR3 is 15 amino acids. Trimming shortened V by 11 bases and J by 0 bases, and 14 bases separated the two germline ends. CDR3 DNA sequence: TGTGCCGAAGGAGGGGTCAGCTCTGGGGCCAACGTCCTGACTTTC. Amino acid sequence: CAEGGVSSGANVLTF.

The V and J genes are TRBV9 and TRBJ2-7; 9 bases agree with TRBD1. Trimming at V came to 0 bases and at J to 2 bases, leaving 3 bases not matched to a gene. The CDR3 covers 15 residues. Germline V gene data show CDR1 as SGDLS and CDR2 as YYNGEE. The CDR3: CASSVAGTGPYEQYF. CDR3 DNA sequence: TGTGCCAGCAGCGTAGCTGGGACAGGGCCCTACGAGCAGTACTTC. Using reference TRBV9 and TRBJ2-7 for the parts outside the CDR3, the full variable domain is DSGVTQTPKHLITATGQRVTLRCSPRSGDLSVYWYQQSLDQGLQFLIQYYNGEERAKGNILERFSAQQFPDLHSELNLSSLELGDSALYFCASSVAGTGPYEQYFGPGTRLTVT.

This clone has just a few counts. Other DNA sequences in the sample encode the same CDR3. CDR3 region: CASSRGGTGQDNSPLHF. For the CDR3, the DNA is TGCGCCAGCAGCCGAGGAGGGACGGGACAGGATAATTCACCCCTCCACTTT. This rearrangement joins TRBV4-1 to TRBJ1-6, with 8 bases fitting TRBD1. Germline assignment: CDR1 MGHRA and CDR2 YSYEKL. The V and J ends lost 4 bases and 5 bases, in that order; junction bases with no gene match: 10. This CDR3 contains 17 residues.

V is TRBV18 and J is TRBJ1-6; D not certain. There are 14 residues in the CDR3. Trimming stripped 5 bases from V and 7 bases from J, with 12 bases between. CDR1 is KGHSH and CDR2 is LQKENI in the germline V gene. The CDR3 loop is CASSGAYLNSPLHF. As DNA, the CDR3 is TGTGCCAGCTCAGGAGCGTACCTAAATTCACCCCTCCACTTT.

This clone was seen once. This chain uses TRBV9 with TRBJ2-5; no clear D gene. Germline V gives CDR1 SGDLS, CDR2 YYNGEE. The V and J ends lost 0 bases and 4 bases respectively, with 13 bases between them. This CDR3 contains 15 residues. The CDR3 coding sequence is TGTGCCAGCAGCGTAGAAGGTCGAGCGTTAGAGACCCAGTACTTC. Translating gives CASSVEGRALETQYF.

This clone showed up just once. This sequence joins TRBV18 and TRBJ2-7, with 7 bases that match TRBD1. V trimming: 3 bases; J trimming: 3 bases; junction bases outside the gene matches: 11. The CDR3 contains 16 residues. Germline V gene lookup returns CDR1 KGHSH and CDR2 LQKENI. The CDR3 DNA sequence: TGTGCCAGCTCACCGCAAAAGGGGACAGCTTTCTACGAGCAGTACTTC. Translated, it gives CASSPQKGTAFYEQYF.

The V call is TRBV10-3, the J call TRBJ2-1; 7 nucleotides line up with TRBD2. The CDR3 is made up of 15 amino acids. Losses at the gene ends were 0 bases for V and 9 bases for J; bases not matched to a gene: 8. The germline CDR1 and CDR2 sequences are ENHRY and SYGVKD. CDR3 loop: CAISESLGGRGEQFF. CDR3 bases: TGTGCCATCAGTGAGTCGTTAGGAGGGAGGGGTGAGCAGTTCTTC.

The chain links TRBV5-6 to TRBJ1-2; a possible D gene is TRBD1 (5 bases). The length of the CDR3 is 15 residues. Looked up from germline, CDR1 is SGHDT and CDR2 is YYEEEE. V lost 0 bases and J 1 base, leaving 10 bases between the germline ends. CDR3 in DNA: TGTGCCAGCAGCTTGGCTGGCAGGGATAACTATGGCTACACCTTC. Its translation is CASSLAGRDNYGYTF.

The CDR3: CASSLGVSYEQYF. For the CDR3, the DNA is TGTGCCAGCAGTTTGGGCGTCTCCTACGAGCAGTACTTC. The chain recombines TRBV28 with TRBJ2-7; D unclear. The CDR3 length is 13 residues. Germline lookup yields CDR1 MDHEN and CDR2 SYDVKM. Trimming removed 3 bases from V and 0 bases from J, with 6 bases in between.

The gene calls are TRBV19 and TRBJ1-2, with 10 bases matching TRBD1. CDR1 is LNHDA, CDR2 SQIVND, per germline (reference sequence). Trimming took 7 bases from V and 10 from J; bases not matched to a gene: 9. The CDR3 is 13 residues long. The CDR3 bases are TGTGCCAGTACCCGGACAGGGGGGATTCTCTACACCTTC. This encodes CASTRTGGILYTF. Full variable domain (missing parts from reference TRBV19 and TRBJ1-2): DGGITQSPKYLFRKEGQNVTLSCEQNLNHDAMYWYRQDPGQGLRLIYYSQIVNDFQKGDIAEGYSVSREKKESFPLTVTSAQKNPTAFYLCASTRTGGILYTFGSGTRLTVV.

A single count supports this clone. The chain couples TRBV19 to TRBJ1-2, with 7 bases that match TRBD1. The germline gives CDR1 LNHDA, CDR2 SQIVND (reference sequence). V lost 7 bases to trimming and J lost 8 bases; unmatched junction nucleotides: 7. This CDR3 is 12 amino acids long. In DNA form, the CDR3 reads TGTGCCAGTAACGACAGGGTGGGCGGCTACACCTTC. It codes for CASNDRVGGYTF.

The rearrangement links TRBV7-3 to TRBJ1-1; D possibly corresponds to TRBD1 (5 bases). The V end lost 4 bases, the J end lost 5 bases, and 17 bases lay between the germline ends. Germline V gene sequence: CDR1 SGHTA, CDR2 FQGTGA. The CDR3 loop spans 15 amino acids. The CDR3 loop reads CASSSAGGVRTEAFF. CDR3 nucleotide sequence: TGTGCCAGCAGCTCAGCTGGAGGGGTTCGGACTGAAGCTTTCTTT.

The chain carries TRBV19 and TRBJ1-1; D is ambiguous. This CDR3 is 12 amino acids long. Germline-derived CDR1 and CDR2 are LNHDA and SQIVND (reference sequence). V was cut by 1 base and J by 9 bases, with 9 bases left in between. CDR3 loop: CASSIGQTKAFF. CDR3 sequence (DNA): TGTGCCAGTAGTATAGGGCAGACGAAAGCTTTCTTT. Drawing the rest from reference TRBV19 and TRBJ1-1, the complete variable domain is DGGITQSPKYLFRKEGQNVTLSCEQNLNHDAMYWYRQDPGQGLRLIYYSQIVNDFQKGDIAEGYSVSREKKESFPLTVTSAQKNPTAFYLCASSIGQTKAFFGQGTRLTVV.

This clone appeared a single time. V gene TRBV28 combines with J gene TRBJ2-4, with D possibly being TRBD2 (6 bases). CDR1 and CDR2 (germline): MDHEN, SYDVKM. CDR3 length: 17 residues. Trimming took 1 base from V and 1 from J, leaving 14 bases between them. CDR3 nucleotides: TGTGCCAGCAGTTTATCTGGGAGCGGGTGGGCCAAAAACATTCAGTACTTC. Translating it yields CASSLSGSGWAKNIQYF.

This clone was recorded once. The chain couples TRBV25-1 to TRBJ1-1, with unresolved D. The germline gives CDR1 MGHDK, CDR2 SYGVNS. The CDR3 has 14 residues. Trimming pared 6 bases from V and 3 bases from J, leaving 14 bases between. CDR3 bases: TGTGCCAGCAGATTGGACGGAAGGTACACTGAAGCTTTCTTT. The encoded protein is CASRLDGRYTEAFF.

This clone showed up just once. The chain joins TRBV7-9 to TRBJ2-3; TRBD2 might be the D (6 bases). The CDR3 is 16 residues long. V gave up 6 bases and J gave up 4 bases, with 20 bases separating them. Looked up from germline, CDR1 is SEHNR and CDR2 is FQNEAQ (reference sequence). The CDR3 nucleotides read TGTGCCAGCAGGTCTGGGGGGAGAGGTGAATCAGATACGCAGTATTTT. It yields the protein CASRSGGRGESDTQYF.

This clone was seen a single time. The CDR3, as DNA: TGCGCCAGCAGCAAGGGACAGGGAGACGAAAAACTGTTTTTT. Protein product: CASSKGQGDEKLFF. V gene TRBV5-1 combines with J gene TRBJ1-4, with 9 bases aligning to TRBD1. V shed 4 bases, J shed 8 bases, and the junction held 6 bases outside the gene matches. The germline CDR1 and CDR2 sequences are SGHRS and YFSETQ. The CDR3 consists of 14 residues.